This record covers a single TCR beta chain. What it binds is unknown. These data come from a study of blood T cells in healthy people across ages. The sample, around 10 milliliters of peripheral blood, was drawn from each donor. Study conclusions and caveats: Diversity of TCR beta correlated strongly with naive T cell percentage.

The CDR3 loop spans 14 amino acids. CDR1 and CDR2 from the germline V gene are DFQATT and SNEGSKA (reference sequence). V gave up 1 base and J gave up 4 bases; unmatched junction bases: 3. A J-beta primer mix and a sample-barcoded 5' primer were used in a second PCR of about 7 to 12 cycles. TCRdb re-called the 5' RACE reads with MiXCR, one entry per CDR3 protein. Of around 1.5 million distinct CDR3 sequences in the sample, 45% to 70% were seen once. Specimen: blood. The TCR originated in a young man in good health. The chain uses TRBV20-1 and TRBJ2-1, with 8 bases identical to TRBD2. The CDR3 coding sequence is TGCAGTGCTAGAGTACGCGGGGGGTACAATGAGCAGTTCTTC. Translated, it gives CSARVRGGYNEQFF.